This T cell receptor (beta chain) was sequenced in a study of blood T cell repertoires in COVID-19. Study-wide background: The United States, Italy and Spain were the sources of the acute and convalescent COVID-19 samples.

Self-reported history from a screening survey and questionnaire set each donor's cohort. From germline, CDR1 is SGHRS and CDR2 YFSETQ. The CDR3 has 15 amino acids. V gave up 7 bases and J gave up 4 bases; unmatched junction bases: 8. Method: immunoSEQ multiplex PCR; TCRdb's copy keeps in-frame clones and lacks some. The sample gives hundreds of thousands of clones, 75% to 90% of which show up once; more than 2% is in the top ten. The chain couples TRBV5-1 to TRBJ1-4; TRBD1 aligns across 9 bases. This TCR came from a man aged 25-45 years who had recovered from COVID-19. What was sequenced was PBMCs or T cells enriched from blood (not recorded which). Written as DNA, the CDR3 is TGCGCCAGCGGATCGATGGGACAGGGTAATGAAAAACTGTTTTTT. It yields the protein CASGSMGQGNEKLFF.